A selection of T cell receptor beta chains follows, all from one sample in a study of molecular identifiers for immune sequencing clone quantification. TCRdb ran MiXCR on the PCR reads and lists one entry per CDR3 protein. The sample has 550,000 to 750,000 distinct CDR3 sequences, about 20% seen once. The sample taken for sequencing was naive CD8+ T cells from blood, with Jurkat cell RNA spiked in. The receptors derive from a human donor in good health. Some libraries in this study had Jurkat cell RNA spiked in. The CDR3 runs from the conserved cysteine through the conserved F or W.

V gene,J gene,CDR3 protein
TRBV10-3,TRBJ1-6,CAISDPGRNSPLHF
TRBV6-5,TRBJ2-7,CASSAGLDYEQYF
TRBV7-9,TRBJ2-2,CATKTATEKARGLFF
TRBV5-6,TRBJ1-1,CASSLGLAEAFF
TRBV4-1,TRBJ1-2,CASSQDGTGANYGYTF
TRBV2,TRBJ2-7,CASSGRDRSPYEQYF
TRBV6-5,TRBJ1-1,CASSYSGDSTEAFF
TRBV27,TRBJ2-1,CASSTSDSYNEQFF
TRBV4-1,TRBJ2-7,CASSQLRNSSYEQYF
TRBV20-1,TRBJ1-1,CSASFNTEAFF
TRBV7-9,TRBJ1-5,CASSLGFSQPQHF
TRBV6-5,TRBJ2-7,CASSYSRDRPVYEQYF
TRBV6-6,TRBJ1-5,CASSYSIGQPQHF